A single sample is the source of the 22 T cell receptor beta chains below, sequenced in a study of T cell repertoires in cytomegalovirus infection. TCRdb reprocessed the reads via MiXCR and lists one record per CDR3 protein. Among some 940,000 distinct CDR3 sequences listed, around a third were seen once. Their cognate antigens are unknown. Sample: cultured CD8+ T cells from PBMCs, taken from culture after CMV antigen stimulation. The receptors here all came from a human donor in good health (CMV status not recorded). Some clones in this sample may be carry-over from other donors' samples.

The table lists this clonotype with many counts. The chain joins TRBV27 to TRBJ2-1; D unresolved. The CDR3 covers 15 residues. CDR1 is MNHEY and CDR2 is SMNVEV in the germline V gene (reference sequence). Trimming shortened V by 2 bases and J by 4 bases, and 12 bases separated the two germline ends. The CDR3 nucleotides are TGTGCCAGCAGTTTAAGGACGGATGTATACAATGAGCAGTTCTTC. Protein: CASSLRTDVYNEQFF.

Regarding this clonotype: A much larger clone is a single base away; this may be a read error. This chain uses TRBV7-2 with TRBJ1-3; unclear D gene. The CDR3 has 14 residues. Trimming removed 5 bases at V and 6 bases at J, with 14 bases between. The germline CDR1 and CDR2 sequences are SGHTA and FQGNSA. The CDR3 is CASSPTKAENTIYF. In DNA, the CDR3 is TGTGCCAGCAGCCCTACTAAGGCAGAAAACACCATATATTTT. Complete variable domain (other parts from reference TRBV7-2 and TRBJ1-3): GAGVSQSPSNKVTEKGKDVELRCDPISGHTALYWYRQSLGQGLEFLIYFQGNSAPDKSGLPSDRFSAERTGGSVSTLTIQRTQQEDSAVYLCASSPTKAENTIYFGEGSWLTVV.

This clonotype was seen at least ten times. The rearrangement uses TRBV7-2 and TRBJ1-2; tentative D call: TRBD1 (6 bases). The germline gives CDR1 SGHTA, CDR2 FQGNSA. The V and J ends lost 2 bases and 8 bases respectively, with 21 bases between them. This CDR3 is 16 amino acids long. The CDR3 nucleotides read TGTGCCAGCAGCTTAAACGGCAGGGGTGTATTAAACGGCTACACCTTC. Protein: CASSLNGRGVLNGYTF.

This chain links TRBV7-3 with TRBJ2-1; D remains unclear. The V end was cut by 1 base, the J end by 10 bases, with 8 bases between. Germline V gene lookup returns CDR1 SGHTA and CDR2 FQGTGA. The CDR3 is 12 amino acids. CDR3 region: CASSLKPGEQFF. The CDR3 nucleotides are TGTGCCAGCAGCTTAAAGCCTGGGGAGCAGTTCTTC.

This clonotype has only a few counts. CDR3 loop: CASSYNYGEKLFF. The DNA of the CDR3 is TGTGCCAGCAGTTACAATTACGGGGAAAAACTGTTTTTT. V gene TRBV6-6 combines with J gene TRBJ1-4; D is unresolved. Trimming removed 2 bases at V and 8 bases at J, with 9 bases between. Looked up from germline, CDR1 is MNHNY and CDR2 is SVGAGI (reference sequence). The CDR3 has 13 amino acids.

In this sample, this clonotype turned up a few times. The chain has TRBV6-2 or TRBV6-3 and TRBJ1-2, with D maybe TRBD1 (6 bases). The CDR3 is 13 amino acids. With 6 bases removed from V and 8 bases from J, the gap between germline ends came to 16 bases. The germline V gene has CDR1 MNHEY and CDR2 SVGEGT. CDR3 residues: CASSSGAGGGYTF. CDR3 in DNA: TGTGCCAGCAGCTCCGGGGCCGGGGGCGGCTACACCTTC.

The rearrangement links TRBV19 to TRBJ1-1; D may be TRBD1 (5 bases). Per germline, CDR1 LNHDA and CDR2 SQIVND (reference sequence). V dropped 6 bases and J dropped 0 bases, with 14 bases sitting between them. The CDR3 is made up of 15 amino acids. For the CDR3, the DNA is TGTGCCAGTAGCATTGTGAGGGGTGTGAACACTGAAGCTTTCTTT. Amino acid sequence: CASSIVRGVNTEAFF.

V usage is TRBV4-1 and J usage is TRBJ2-2; the D is unclear. This CDR3 comprises 14 residues. The germline CDR1 and CDR2 sequences are MGHRA and YSYEKL. Trimming removed 0 bases from V and 7 bases from J, with 9 bases in between. In nucleotides, the CDR3 is TGCGCCAGCAGCCAAGAATCTTTGGGCGGGGAGCTGTTTTTT. Its translation: CASSQESLGGELFF.

The chain recombines TRBV7-9 with TRBJ2-5, with 8 bases aligning to TRBD1. The CDR3 contains 16 residues. Germline V CDR1 and CDR2: SEHNR, FQNEAQ (reference sequence). The trim removed 5 bases at V and 3 bases at J, leaving 11 bases unmatched. The CDR3 DNA follows: TGTGCCAGCAGCAATCCAGGGGGCGCCTCCGAAGAGACCCAGTACTTC. Translation gives CASSNPGGASEETQYF.

As to this clonotype: One end of the junction does not line up with germline, which may come from a read error. The V and J genes are TRBV4-1 and TRBJ1-5, with TRBD1 as a possible D gene (5 bases). The CDR3 has 14 residues. Germline V gene data show CDR1 as MGHRA and CDR2 as YSYEKL. In DNA, the CDR3 is TGCACCAGCAGCCAAGTGGGGCAGTATCAGCCCCAGCATTTT. Translating it yields CTSSQVGQYQPQHF.

This chain uses TRBV2 with TRBJ1-4; 7 bases line up with TRBD1. CDR3 length equals 13 residues. Trimming removed 10 bases from V and 4 bases from J; junction bases left unmatched: 6. CDR1 and CDR2 from the germline V gene are SNHLY and FYNNEI. CDR3 loop: CATPGQNNEKLFF. CDR3 in DNA: TGTGCCACACCGGGACAGAATAATGAAAAACTGTTTTTT.

This clonotype appeared many times. V usage is TRBV27 and J usage is TRBJ2-3, with D perhaps matching TRBD1 (5 bases). The germline V gene encodes CDR1 MNHEY and CDR2 SMNVEV (reference sequence). This CDR3 has 12 residues. With 5 bases removed from V and 4 bases from J, the gap between germline ends came to 7 bases. CDR3 DNA sequence: TGTGCCAGCAGTCAGGGCGCAGATACGCAGTATTTT. Protein sequence: CASSQGADTQYF.

The chain carries TRBV6-5 and TRBJ2-7; D not resolved. CDR3 size: 13 residues. V was pared by 2 bases and J by 5 bases, with 10 bases between. Germline V gene sequence: CDR1 MNHEY, CDR2 SVGAGI. The DNA for the CDR3 is TGTGCCAGCAGTTACGGGCAGTTCAACGAGCAGTACTTC. It codes for CASSYGQFNEQYF.

This clonotype turned up a few times. The J gene is TRBJ2-2, the V gene TRBV10-2; 10 bases are shared with TRBD1. CDR3 size: 16 residues. The junction had 5 bases not matched to a gene; V was cut back by 6 bases and J by 1 base. Germline lookup yields CDR1 WSHSY and CDR2 SAAADI. Written as DNA, the CDR3 is TGCGCCAGCAGAGACCGGGACAGGGGGAACACCGGGGAGCTGTTTTTT. Its translation: CASRDRDRGNTGELFF.

This clonotype was observed at least ten times. The chain recombines TRBV28 with TRBJ1-5; no clear D. This CDR3 has 14 residues. V lost 3 bases and J lost 7, with 13 bases in between. CDR1 is MDHEN, CDR2 SYDVKM, per germline. The CDR3 bases are TGTGCCAGCAGTTTTATTCCGTATTACCAGCCCCAGCATTTT. Its translation: CASSFIPYYQPQHF.

The J gene is TRBJ2-1, the V gene TRBV19; 9 bases line up with TRBD2. The CDR3 loop spans 16 amino acids. The junction had 5 bases not matched to a gene; V was cut back by 5 bases and J by 0 bases. Germline assignment: CDR1 LNHDA and CDR2 SQIVND (reference sequence). The CDR3 nucleotides are TGTGCCAGTAGTCTTAGCGGGGGCCACTCCTACAATGAGCAGTTCTTC. It yields the protein CASSLSGGHSYNEQFF.

This clonotype was seen a few times. The genes are TRBV7-9 and TRBJ2-7, with 7 bases that match TRBD1. The CDR3 has 18 amino acids. CDR1 and CDR2 (germline): SEHNR, FQNEAQ (reference sequence). J gave up 0 bases and V 5 bases, and 16 bases lay outside the gene matches. CDR3 nucleotide sequence: TGTGCCAGCAGCCTTACCCGAGGGACAGTAGCTAGCTCCTACGAGCAGTACTTC. The encoded protein is CASSLTRGTVASSYEQYF.

This clonotype has just a few counts. The J gene is TRBJ2-5, the V gene TRBV6-6; D tentatively fits TRBD1 or TRBD2 (5 bases each). The CDR3 loop spans 16 amino acids. The germline CDR1 and CDR2 sequences are MNHNY and SVGAGI (reference sequence). Trimming took off 4 bases at V and 5 bases at J, with 20 bases between the two ends. The CDR3 region is CASSSWGSSRMETQYF. The CDR3 DNA sequence: TGTGCCAGCAGTTCATGGGGGTCTTCGAGGATGGAGACCCAGTACTTC.

This clonotype was seen only a few times. The CDR3: CAISDRGSTDTQYF. The DNA for the CDR3 is TGTGCCATCAGTGACCGGGGAAGCACAGATACGCAGTATTTT. The rearrangement links TRBV10-3 to TRBJ2-3; a possible D gene is TRBD2 (5 bases). The CDR3 spans 14 residues. V gave up 3 bases and J gave up 0 bases, with 7 bases separating them. CDR1 is ENHRY, CDR2 SYGVKD, per germline.

This clonotype was observed a few times. The chain uses TRBV6-2 or TRBV6-3 and TRBJ2-1; no reliable D call. This CDR3 spans 13 amino acids. CDR1 is MNHEY, CDR2 SVGEGT, per germline. V was pared by 6 bases and J by 3 bases, with 9 bases between. The CDR3 sequence: CASSEDGYNEQFF. DNA of the CDR3: TGTGCCAGCAGCGAGGATGGCTACAATGAGCAGTTCTTC.

This clonotype was observed at least ten times. The chain carries TRBV7-3 and TRBJ1-1; perhaps TRBD1 as D (6 bases). V dropped 0 bases and J dropped 4 bases, with 12 bases sitting between them. This CDR3 has 15 amino acids. Germline V lookup: CDR1 SGHTA, CDR2 FQGTGA. The CDR3 region is CASSLTPGTSTEAFF. The DNA of the CDR3 is TGTGCCAGCAGCTTAACCCCCGGGACATCCACTGAAGCTTTCTTT. Combining the CDR3 with reference TRBV7-3 and TRBJ1-1 gives the whole variable domain GAGVSQTPSNKVTEKGKYVELRCDPISGHTALYWYRQSLGQGPEFLIYFQGTGAADDSGLPNDRFFAVRPEGSVSTLKIQRTERGDSAVYLCASSLTPGTSTEAFFGQGTRLTVV.

This clonotype appeared a few times. This rearrangement joins TRBV15 to TRBJ1-2; 7 bases map to TRBD1. The CDR3 totals 15 residues. The V and J ends lost 3 bases and 5 bases, in that order; junction bases with no gene match: 9. Germline-derived CDR1 and CDR2 are LNHNV and YYDKDF (reference sequence). CDR3 in amino acids: CATSSVGQLEYGYTF. The CDR3 DNA is TGTGCCACCAGCAGCGTGGGACAGCTGGAGTATGGCTACACCTTC.